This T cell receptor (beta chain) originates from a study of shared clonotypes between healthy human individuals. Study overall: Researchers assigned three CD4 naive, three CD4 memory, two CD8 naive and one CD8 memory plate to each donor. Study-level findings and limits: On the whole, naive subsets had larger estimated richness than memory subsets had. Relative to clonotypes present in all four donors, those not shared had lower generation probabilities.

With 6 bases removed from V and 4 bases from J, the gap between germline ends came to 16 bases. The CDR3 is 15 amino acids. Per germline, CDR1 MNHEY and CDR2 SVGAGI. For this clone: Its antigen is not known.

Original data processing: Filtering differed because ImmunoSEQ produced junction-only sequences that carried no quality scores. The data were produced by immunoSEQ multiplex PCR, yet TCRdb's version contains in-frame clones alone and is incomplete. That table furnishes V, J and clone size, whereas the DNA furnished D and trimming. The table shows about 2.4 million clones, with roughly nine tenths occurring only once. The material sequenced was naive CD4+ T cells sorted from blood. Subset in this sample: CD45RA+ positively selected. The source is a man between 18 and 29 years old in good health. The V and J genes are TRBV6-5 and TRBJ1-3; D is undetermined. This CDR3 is CASRSLTAEGNTIYF. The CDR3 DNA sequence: TGTGCCAGCAGATCACTAACAGCGGAGGGAAACACCATATATTTT.